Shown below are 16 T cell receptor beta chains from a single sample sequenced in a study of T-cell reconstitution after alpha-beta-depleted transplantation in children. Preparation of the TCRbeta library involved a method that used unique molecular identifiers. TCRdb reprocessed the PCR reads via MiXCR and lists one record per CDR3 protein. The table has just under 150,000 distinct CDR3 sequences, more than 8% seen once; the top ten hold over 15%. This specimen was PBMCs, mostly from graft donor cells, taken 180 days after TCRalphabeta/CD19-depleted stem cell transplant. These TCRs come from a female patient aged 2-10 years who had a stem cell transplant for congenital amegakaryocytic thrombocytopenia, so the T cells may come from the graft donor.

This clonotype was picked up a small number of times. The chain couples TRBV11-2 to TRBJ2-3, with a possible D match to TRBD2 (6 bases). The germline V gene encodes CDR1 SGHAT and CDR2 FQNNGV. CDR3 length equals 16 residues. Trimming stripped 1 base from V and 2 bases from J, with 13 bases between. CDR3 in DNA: TGTGCCAGCAGCTTAGGGACGGGACTTAACACAGATACGCAGTATTTT. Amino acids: CASSLGTGLNTDTQYF.

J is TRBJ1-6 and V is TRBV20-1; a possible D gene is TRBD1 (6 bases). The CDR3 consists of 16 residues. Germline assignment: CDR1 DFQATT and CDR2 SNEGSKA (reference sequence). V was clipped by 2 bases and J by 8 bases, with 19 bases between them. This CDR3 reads CSARRPVTRGDSPLHF. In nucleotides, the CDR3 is TGCAGTGCTAGACGCCCCGTCACAAGGGGGGATTCACCCCTCCACTTT.

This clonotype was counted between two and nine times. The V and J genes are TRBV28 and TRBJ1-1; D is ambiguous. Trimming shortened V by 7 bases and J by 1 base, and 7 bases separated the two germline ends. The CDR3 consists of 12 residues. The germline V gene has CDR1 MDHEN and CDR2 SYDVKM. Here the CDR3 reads CASNPPNTEAFF. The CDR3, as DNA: TGTGCCAGCAATCCACCGAACACTGAAGCTTTCTTT. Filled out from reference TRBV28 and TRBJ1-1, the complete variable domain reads DVKVTQSSRYLVKRTGEKVFLECVQDMDHENMFWYRQDPGLGLRLIYFSYDVKMKEKGDIPEGYSVSREKKERFSLILESASTNQTSMYLCASNPPNTEAFFGQGTRLTVV.

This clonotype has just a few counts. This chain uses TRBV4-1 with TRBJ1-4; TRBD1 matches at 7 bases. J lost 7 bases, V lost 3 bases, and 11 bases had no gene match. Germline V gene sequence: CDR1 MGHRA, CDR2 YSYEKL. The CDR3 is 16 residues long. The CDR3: CASSQQGGLVGEKLFF. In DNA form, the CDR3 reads TGCGCCAGCAGCCAGCAAGGGGGCCTGGTTGGTGAAAAACTGTTTTTT.

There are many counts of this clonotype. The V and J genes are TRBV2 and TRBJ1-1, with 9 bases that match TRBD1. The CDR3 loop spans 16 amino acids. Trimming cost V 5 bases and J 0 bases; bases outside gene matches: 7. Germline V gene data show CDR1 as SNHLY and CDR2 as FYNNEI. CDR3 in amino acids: CASSRDRAYMNTEAFF. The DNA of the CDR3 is TGTGCCAGCAGTAGGGACAGGGCCTACATGAACACTGAAGCTTTCTTT. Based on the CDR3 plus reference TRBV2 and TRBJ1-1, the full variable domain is EPEVTQTPSHQVTQMGQEVILRCVPISNHLYFYWYRQILGQKVEFLVSFYNNEISEKSEIFDDQFSVERPDGSNFTLKIRSTKLEDSAMYFCASSRDRAYMNTEAFFGQGTRLTVV.

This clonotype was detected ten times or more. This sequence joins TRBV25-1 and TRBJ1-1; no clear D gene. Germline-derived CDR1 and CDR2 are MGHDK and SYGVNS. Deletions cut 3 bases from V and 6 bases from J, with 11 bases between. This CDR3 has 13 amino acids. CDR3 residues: CASSDGRNAEAFF. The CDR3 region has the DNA TGTGCCAGCAGTGATGGTCGAAACGCTGAAGCTTTCTTT.

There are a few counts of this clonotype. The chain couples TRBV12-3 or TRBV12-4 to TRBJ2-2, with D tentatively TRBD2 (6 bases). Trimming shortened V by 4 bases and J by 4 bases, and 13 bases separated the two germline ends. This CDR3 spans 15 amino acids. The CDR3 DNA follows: TGTGCCAGCAGTTCGGAGGGCGAGGTCACCGGGGAGCTGTTTTTT. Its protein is CASSSEGEVTGELFF.

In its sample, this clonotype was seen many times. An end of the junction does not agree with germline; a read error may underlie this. The CDR3 region is CASSLQETQYF. The CDR3 nucleotides read TGTGCCAGCAGTTTACAGGAGACCCAGTACTTC. The genes are TRBV5-1 and TRBJ2-5; D remains unclear. CDR1 is SGHRS and CDR2 is YFSETQ in the germline V gene. This CDR3 is 11 amino acids long.

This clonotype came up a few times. The CDR3 protein is CAWSSSEETQYF. CDR3 nucleotide sequence: TGTGCCTGGAGTAGTTCAGAAGAGACCCAGTACTTC. The chain links TRBV30 to TRBJ2-5; the D is unclear. The germline V gene has CDR1 GTSNPN and CDR2 SVGIG (reference sequence). The CDR3 is made up of 12 amino acids. V lost 2 bases to trimming and J lost 3 bases, with 7 bases between them.

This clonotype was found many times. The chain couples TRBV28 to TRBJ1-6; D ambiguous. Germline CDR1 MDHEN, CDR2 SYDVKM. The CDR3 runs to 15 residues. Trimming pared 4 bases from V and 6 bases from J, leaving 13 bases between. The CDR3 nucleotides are TGTGCCAGCAGTTCTTTGGGTTGTTTTAATTCACCCCTCCACTTT. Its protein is CASSSLGCFNSPLHF.

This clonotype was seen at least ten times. CDR3 nucleotides: TGTGCCAGCAGTTTACAATTTATGCAGAACACTGAAGCTTTCTTT. It specifies CASSLQFMQNTEAFF. The chain couples TRBV28 to TRBJ1-1; D not resolved. The germline V gene has CDR1 MDHEN and CDR2 SYDVKM. With 2 bases removed from V and 1 base from J, the gap between germline ends came to 11 bases. The CDR3 totals 15 residues. Filled out from reference TRBV28 and TRBJ1-1, the complete variable domain reads DVKVTQSSRYLVKRTGEKVFLECVQDMDHENMFWYRQDPGLGLRLIYFSYDVKMKEKGDIPEGYSVSREKKERFSLILESASTNQTSMYLCASSLQFMQNTEAFFGQGTRLTVV.

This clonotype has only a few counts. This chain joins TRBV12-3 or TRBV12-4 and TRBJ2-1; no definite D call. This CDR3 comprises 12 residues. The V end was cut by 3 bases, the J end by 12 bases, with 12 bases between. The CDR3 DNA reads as TGTGCCAGCAGTTTCGGCCAAATGGGGCAGTTCTTC. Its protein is CASSFGQMGQFF.

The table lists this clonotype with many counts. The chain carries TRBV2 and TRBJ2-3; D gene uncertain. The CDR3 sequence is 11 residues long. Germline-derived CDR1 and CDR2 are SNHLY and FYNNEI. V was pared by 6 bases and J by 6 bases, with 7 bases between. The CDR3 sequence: CASSADDTQYF. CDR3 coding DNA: TGTGCCAGCAGCGCTGATGATACGCAGTATTTT. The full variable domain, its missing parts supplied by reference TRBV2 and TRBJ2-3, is EPEVTQTPSHQVTQMGQEVILRCVPISNHLYFYWYRQILGQKVEFLVSFYNNEISEKSEIFDDQFSVERPDGSNFTLKIRSTKLEDSAMYFCASSADDTQYFGPGTRLTVL.

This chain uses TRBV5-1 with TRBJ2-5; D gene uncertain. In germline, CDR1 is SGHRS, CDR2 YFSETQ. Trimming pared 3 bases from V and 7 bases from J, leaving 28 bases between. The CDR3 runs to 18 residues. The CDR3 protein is CASSSSTRLYDPPGTQYF. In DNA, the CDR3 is TGCGCCAGCAGCTCCTCAACCCGGCTGTATGACCCCCCGGGGACCCAGTACTTC.

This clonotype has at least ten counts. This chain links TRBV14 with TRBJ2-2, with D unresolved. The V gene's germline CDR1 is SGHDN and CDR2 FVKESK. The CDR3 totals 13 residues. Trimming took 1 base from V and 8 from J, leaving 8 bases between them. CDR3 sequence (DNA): TGTGCCAGCAGCCAAGTAATCGGAGGGGAGCTGTTTTTT. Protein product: CASSQVIGGELFF. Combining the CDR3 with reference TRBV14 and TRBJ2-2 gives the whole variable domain EAGVTQFPSHSVIEKGQTVTLRCDPISGHDNLYWYRRVMGKEIKFLLHFVKESKQDESGMPNNRFLAERTGGTYSTLKVQPAELEDSGVYFCASSQVIGGELFFGEGSRLTVL.

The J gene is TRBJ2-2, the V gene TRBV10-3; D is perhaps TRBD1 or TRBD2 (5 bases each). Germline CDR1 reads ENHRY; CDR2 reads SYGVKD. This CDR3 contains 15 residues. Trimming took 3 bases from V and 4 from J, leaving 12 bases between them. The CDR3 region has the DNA TGTGCCATCAGTGACCTGGGGACGGGCACCGGGGAGCTGTTTTTT. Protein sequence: CAISDLGTGTGELFF.